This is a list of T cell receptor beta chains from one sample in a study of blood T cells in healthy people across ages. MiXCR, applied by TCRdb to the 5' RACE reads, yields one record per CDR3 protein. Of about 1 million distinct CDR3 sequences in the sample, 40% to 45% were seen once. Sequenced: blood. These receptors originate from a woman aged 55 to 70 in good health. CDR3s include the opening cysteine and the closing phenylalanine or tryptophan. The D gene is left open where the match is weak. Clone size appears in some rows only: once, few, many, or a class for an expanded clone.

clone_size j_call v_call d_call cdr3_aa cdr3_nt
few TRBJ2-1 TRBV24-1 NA CATSHPGWDEQFF TGTGCCACCAGCCATCCCGGGTGGGATGAGCAGTTCTTC
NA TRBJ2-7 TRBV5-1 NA CASSLAPGITLYEQYF TGCGCCAGCAGCTTGGCCCCCGGGATTACCTTATACGAGCAGTACTTC
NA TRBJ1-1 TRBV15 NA CATRGEVDTEAFF TGTGCCACCAGAGGGGAGGTAGACACTGAAGCTTTCTTT
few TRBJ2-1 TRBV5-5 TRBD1 CASSKRGTGSYNEQFF TGTGCCAGCAGCAAACGGGGGACAGGGAGCTACAATGAGCAGTTCTTC
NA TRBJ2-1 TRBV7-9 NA CASSLSASYNEQFF TGTGCCAGCAGCTTATCTGCCTCCTACAATGAGCAGTTCTTC
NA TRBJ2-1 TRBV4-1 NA CASSPLFGVGNEQFF TGCGCCAGCAGCCCTCTGTTTGGAGTGGGCAATGAGCAGTTCTTC
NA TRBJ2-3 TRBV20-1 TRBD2 CSARPPSGLAQVGADTQYF TGCAGTGCTAGACCGCCCTCAGGACTAGCTCAAGTAGGGGCAGATACGCAGTATTTT
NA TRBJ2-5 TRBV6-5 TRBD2 CASSYSWLAGVQTQETQYF TGTGCCAGCAGTTACTCCTGGCTAGCGGGAGTGCAAACTCAAGAGACCCAGTACTTC
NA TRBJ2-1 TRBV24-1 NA CATSDPGSGPTYNEQFF TGTGCCACCAGTGATCCCGGGTCGGGGCCTACCTACAATGAGCAGTTCTTC
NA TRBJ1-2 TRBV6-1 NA CASKPWGNYGYTF TGTGCCAGCAAACCCTGGGGGAACTATGGCTACACCTTC
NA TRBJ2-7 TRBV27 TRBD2 CASRHSGNEQYF TGTGCCAGCAGACACAGCGGGAACGAGCAGTACTTC
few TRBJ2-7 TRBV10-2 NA CASSMASPNEQYF TGCGCCAGCAGTATGGCGTCCCCTAACGAGCAGTACTTC
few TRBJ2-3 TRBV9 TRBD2 CASSVGGGIRDTQYF TGTGCCAGCAGCGTAGGCGGGGGGATTCGGGATACGCAGTATTTT
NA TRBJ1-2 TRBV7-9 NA CASRRPSGYGYTF TGTGCCAGTCGGAGGCCCTCGGGGTATGGCTACACCTTC
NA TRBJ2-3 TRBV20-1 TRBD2 CSAPQAQGLYYADTQYF TGCAGTGCCCCCCAAGCCCAGGGACTATACTACGCAGATACGCAGTATTTT
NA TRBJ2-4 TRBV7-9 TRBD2 CASSLDGGRGLTKNIQYF TGTGCCAGCAGCTTAGATGGCGGGAGGGGACTGACCAAAAACATTCAGTACTTC
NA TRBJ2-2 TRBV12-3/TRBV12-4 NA CASSLEVGGVGGELFF TGTGCCAGCAGTTTAGAAGTCGGAGGGGTTGGCGGGGAGCTGTTTTTT
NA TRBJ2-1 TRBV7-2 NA CASSLRGGPYNEQFF TGTGCCAGCAGCTTACGGGGCGGCCCCTACAATGAGCAGTTCTTC
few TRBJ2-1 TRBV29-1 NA CSVNSGGLGQQFF TGCAGCGTCAACTCCGGGGGTTTGGGTCAGCAGTTCTTC
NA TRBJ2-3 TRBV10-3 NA CAISDGFSRIGDTQYF TGTGCCATCAGTGATGGTTTTAGCAGGATAGGCGATACGCAGTATTTT
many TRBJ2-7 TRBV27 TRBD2 CASSFVAGGSYEQYF TGTGCCAGCAGTTTCGTAGCGGGAGGATCCTACGAGCAGTACTTC
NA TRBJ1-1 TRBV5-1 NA CASSLGAGEGYTEAFF TGCGCCAGCAGCTTGGGGGCGGGGGAAGGCTACACTGAAGCTTTCTTT
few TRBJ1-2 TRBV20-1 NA CSARDPLGNNYGYTF TGCAGTGCTAGAGACCCCCTTGGGAATAACTATGGCTACACCTTC
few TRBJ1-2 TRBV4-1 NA CASSQDRSFYTF TGCGCCAGCAGCCAAGACAGGAGCTTCTACACCTTC
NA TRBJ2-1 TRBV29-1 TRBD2 CSVIHDPAGRQQFF TGCAGCGTTATCCACGACCCAGCGGGACGGCAGCAGTTCTTC